The clone carrying this TCR beta chain has only a few counts. Assay used: immunoSEQ multiplex PCR; TCRdb lists only in-frame clones, some missing. The sample lists 140,000 or so clones; around 87% were seen once. The data were taken from a study of blood T cell repertoires in COVID-19. The CDR3 length is 15 residues. Germline V gene sequence: CDR1 MNHEY, CDR2 SMNVEV (reference sequence). The J segment lost 7 bases and the V segment lost 5 bases, leaving 11 bases of the junction unmatched. The rearrangement links TRBV27 to TRBJ1-1; 9 nucleotides line up with TRBD1. This receptor was obtained from a man between 60 and 70 years old who had recovered from COVID-19. Sequences were obtained from PBMCs or T cells enriched from blood (not recorded which). This CDR3 is CASSVLTGGRFEAFF. The CDR3 DNA is TGTGCCAGCAGTGTCCTCACAGGGGGCAGGTTTGAAGCTTTCTTT.